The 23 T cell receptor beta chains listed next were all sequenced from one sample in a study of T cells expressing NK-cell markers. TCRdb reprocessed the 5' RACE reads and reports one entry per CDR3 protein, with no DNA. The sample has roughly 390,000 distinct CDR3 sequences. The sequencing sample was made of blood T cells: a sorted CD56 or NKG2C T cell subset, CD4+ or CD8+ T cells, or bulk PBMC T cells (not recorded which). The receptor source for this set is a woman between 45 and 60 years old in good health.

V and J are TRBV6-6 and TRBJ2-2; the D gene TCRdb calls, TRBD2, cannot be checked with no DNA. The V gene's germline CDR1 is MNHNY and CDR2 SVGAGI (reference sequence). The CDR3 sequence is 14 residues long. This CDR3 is CASNREGDTGELFF.

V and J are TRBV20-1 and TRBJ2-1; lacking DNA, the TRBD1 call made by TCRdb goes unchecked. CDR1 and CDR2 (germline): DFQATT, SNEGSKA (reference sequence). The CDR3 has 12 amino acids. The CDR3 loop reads CSAWGARNEQFF.

The CDR3 sequence: CSARPPGLAGGTQYF. The genes are TRBV20-1 and TRBJ2-3; the TCRdb call, TRBD2, lacks DNA for checking. The length of the CDR3 is 15 residues. Germline lookup yields CDR1 DFQATT and CDR2 SNEGSKA (reference sequence).

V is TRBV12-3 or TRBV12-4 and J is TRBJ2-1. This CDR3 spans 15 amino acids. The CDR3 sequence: CASSLPSTALNEQFF.

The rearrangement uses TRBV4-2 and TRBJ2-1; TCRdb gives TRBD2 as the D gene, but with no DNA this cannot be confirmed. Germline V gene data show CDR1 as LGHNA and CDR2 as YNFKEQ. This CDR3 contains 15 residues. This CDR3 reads CASSQTSGSFNEQFF.

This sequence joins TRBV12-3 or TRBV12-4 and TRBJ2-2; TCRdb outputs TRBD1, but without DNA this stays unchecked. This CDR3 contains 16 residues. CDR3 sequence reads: CASSLAGGTNTGELFF.

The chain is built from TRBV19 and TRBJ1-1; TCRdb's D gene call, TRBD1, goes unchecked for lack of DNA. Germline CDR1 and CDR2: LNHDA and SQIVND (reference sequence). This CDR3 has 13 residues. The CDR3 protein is CASSTTGQPEAFF.

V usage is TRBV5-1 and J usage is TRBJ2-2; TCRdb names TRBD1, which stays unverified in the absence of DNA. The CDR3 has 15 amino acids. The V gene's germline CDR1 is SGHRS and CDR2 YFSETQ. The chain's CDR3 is CASSLGKQGAGELFF.

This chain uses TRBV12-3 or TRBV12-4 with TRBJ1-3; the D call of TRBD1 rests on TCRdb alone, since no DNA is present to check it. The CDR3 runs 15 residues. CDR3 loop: CASNAQGVTGNTIYF.

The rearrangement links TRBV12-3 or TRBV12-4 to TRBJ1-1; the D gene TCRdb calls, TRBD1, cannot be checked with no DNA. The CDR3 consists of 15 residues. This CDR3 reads CASSLPYRGVREAFF.

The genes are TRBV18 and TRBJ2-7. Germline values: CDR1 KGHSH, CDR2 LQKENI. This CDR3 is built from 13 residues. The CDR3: CASSSAGVYEQYF.

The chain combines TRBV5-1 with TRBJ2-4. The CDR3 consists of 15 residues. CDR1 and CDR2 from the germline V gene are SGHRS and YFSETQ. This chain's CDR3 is CASSLPNIAKNIQYF.

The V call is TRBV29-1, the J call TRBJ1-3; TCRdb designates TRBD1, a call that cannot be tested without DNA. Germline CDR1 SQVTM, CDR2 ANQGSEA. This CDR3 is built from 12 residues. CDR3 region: CSAGTGINTIYF.

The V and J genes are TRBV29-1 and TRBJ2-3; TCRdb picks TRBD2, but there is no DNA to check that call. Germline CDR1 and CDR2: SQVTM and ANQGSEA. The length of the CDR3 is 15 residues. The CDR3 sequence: CSVGKRESSTDTQYF.

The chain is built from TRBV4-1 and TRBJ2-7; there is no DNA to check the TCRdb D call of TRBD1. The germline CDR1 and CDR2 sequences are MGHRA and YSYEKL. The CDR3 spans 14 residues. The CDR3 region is CASSHDRETYEQYF.

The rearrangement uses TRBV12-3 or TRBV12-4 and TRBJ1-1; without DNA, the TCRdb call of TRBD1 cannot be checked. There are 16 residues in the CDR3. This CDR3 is CASSLIVTGGNTEAFF.

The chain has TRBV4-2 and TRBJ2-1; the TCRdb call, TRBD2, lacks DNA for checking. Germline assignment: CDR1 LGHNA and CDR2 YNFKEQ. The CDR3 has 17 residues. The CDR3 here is CASSQEIERGYLGEQFF.

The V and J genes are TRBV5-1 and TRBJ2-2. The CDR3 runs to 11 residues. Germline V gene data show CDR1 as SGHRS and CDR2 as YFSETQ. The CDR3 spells CASSFVGELFF.

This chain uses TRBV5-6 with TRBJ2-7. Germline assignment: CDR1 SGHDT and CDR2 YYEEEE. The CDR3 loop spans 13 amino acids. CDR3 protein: CASSLSDGYEQYF. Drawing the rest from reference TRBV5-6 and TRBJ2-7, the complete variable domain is DAGVTQSPTHLIKTRGQQVTLRCSPKSGHDTVSWYQQALGQGPQFIFQYYEEEERQRGNFPDRFSGHQFPNYSSELNVNALLLGDSALYLCASSLSDGYEQYFGPGTRLTVT.

This CDR3 is CASKPQGRTGELFF. The chain carries TRBV27 and TRBJ2-2; TCRdb selects TRBD1, and the lack of DNA leaves this call unchecked. This CDR3 contains 14 residues. CDR1 is MNHEY and CDR2 is SMNVEV in the germline V gene (reference sequence).

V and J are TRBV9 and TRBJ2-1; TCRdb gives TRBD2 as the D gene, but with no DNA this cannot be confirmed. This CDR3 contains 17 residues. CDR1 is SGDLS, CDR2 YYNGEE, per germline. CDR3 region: CASSLSSGTTESNEQFF.

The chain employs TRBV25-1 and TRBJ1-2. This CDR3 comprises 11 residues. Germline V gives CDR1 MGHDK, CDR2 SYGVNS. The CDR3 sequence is CASSEFEGYTF.

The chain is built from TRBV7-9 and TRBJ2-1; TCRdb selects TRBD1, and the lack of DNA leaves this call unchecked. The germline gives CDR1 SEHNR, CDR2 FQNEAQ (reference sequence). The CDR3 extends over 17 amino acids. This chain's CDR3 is CASSLFRGGQAKDEQFF.